This TCR beta chain stems from a study of blood T cell repertoires in COVID-19. As concerns this clone: Other DNA variants within this sample encode the same CDR3.

Sequencing was performed with immunoSEQ multiplex PCR; in TCRdb, only in-frame clones are kept and a portion is missing. The repertoire holds roughly 250,000 clones, with 70% to 85% as singletons. CDR1 and CDR2 from the germline V gene are SGDLS and YYNGEE. V shed 0 bases, J shed 4 bases, and the junction held 4 bases outside the gene matches. The CDR3 is made up of 15 amino acids. The gene calls are TRBV9 and TRBJ2-1; 7 bases are shared with TRBD2. This receptor was taken from a woman aged 35 to 49 with active or convalescent COVID-19. Material: peripheral blood. CDR3 in amino acids: CASSVGGGAYNEQFF. CDR3 nucleotides: TGTGCCAGCAGCGTAGGCGGGGGAGCTTACAATGAGCAGTTCTTC. Looking up the rest from reference TRBV9 and TRBJ2-1 gives the full variable domain: DSGVTQTPKHLITATGQRVTLRCSPRSGDLSVYWYQQSLDQGLQFLIQYYNGEERAKGNILERFSAQQFPDLHSELNLSSLELGDSALYFCASSVGGGAYNEQFFGPGTRLTVL.